This paragraph covers one T cell receptor beta chain sequence. The source of the sample is a study of blood T cell repertoires in COVID-19. Study details: Italy, Spain and the United States were the sources of the convalescent and acute COVID-19 samples. Sources were T cells, B-cell-depleted T cells, or PBMCs; the material itself was cDNA or gDNA.

Germline lookup yields CDR1 SGHDT and CDR2 YYEEEE. The CDR3 covers 15 residues. Trimming pared 4 bases from V and 4 bases from J, leaving 17 bases between. The table came from immunoSEQ multiplex PCR; TCRdb's copy has only in-frame clones and leaves some out. The table shows nearly 350,000 clones, with 90% to 95% occurring only once. This rearrangement joins TRBV5-6 to TRBJ1-1; TRBD1 might be the D (6 bases). The sample was peripheral blood. The sequence was collected from a young woman who had recovered from COVID-19. The CDR3: CASSAQQGRGTEAFF. The CDR3 region has the DNA TGTGCCAGCAGCGCCCAACAGGGCCGGGGCACTGAAGCTTTCTTT.